This T cell receptor beta chain was sequenced during a study of OX40 agonist ivuxolimab in advanced cancers. At the level of the study: Dosing consisted of intravenous ivuxolimab at 0.01 to 10 mg/kg every 2 weeks. Every patient in dose escalation had hepatocellular carcinoma, melanoma, renal cell or head and neck cancer. Previous treatment with anti-PD-1, anti-PD-L1 or anti-CTLA-4 therapy was allowed; about 37% had received some. Notes on the study in general: Part of the nonresponder group also had normalized T-cell clonal expansion that was low.

Details on this clone: Its cognate antigen is unknown.

Here immunoSEQ multiplex PCR was the method, and the copy in TCRdb shows in-frame clones only, minus some. The sample contains about 99,000 clones, 90% to 95% of which appear only once. This CDR3 comprises 14 residues. V lost 2 bases, J lost 7 bases, and 3 bases stayed unmatched. In germline, CDR1 is LNHDA, CDR2 SQIVND (reference sequence). The chain couples TRBV19 to TRBJ2-4; 9 nucleotides agree with TRBD1. Here the sequenced sample was CD4+ or CD8+ T cells sorted from blood, taken in a trial of the OX40 agonist ivuxolimab. This receptor was identified in an adult with an advanced solid tumor such as melanoma, head and neck, liver or kidney cancer. The CDR3: CASSITGGANIQYF. The CDR3 DNA reads TGTGCCAGTAGTATAACAGGGGGCGCGAACATTCAGTACTTC.